This TCR beta chain emerged from a study of Graves' ophthalmopathy and Graves' hyperthyroidism. Amplification targeted the TCR beta CDR3 regions, with RNA transcripts as the source material. First-round RT-PCR employed HTBI primers, with a second-round multiplex PCR after it. TCRdb analysed the multiplex PCR reads with MiXCR anew, one entry per CDR3 protein. Among about 590,000 distinct CDR3 sequences, less than 45% were seen once, and the ten largest hold roughly 4%. This receptor was obtained from an adult man with Graves' hyperthyroidism. The specimen was peripheral blood or thyroid tissue (not recorded which).

CDR3 sequence: CATGRDRGDYEQYF. The CDR3 nucleotides read TGTGCCACGGGCCGGGACAGGGGGGACTACGAGCAGTACTTC. The chain carries TRBV10-3 and TRBJ2-7; 11 nucleotides match TRBD1. The germline V gene has CDR1 ENHRY and CDR2 SYGVKD. CDR3 length equals 14 residues. After removal of 10 bases from V and 3 bases from J, the junction contained 8 bases not matched to a gene.